The source of this TCR beta chain is a study of cytotoxic CD8 clonotypes in ibrutinib-treated CLL. Background on the study: In all, about 11 patients were relapsed/refractory, about 15 were treatment-naive and 17 to 18 were IGHV unmutated. Study findings and constraints: The clonality went up when patients responded to ibrutinib and dropped back toward baseline at progression. Public clonotypes, rarely seen, contracted or held steady on treatment. Baseline clonality, higher than in age-matched healthy donors, tracked circulating CD8+ T-cell counts.

Comments on this clone: Its antigen is unidentified.

Profiled with immunoSEQ multiplex PCR; TCRdb holds only in-frame clones, not every one. This table holds over 100,000 clones, 75% to 90% found once. The germline V gene has CDR1 MDHEN and CDR2 SYDVKM. Unmatched junction bases numbered 8, after V lost 7 bases and J lost 5 bases. This CDR3 has 13 amino acids. This sample comprised PBMCs, obtained after 24 months of ibrutinib treatment. This rearrangement joins TRBV28 to TRBJ2-7; TRBD2 aligns across 7 bases. The sequence derives from a human donor with chronic lymphocytic leukemia. The CDR3 loop is CASMPGGTHEQYF. Written as DNA, the CDR3 is TGTGCCAGCATGCCGGGAGGCACCCACGAGCAGTACTTC.